The rows below give T cell receptor beta chains drawn from one sample of a study of T-cell reconstitution after alpha-beta-depleted transplantation in children. TCRdb recomputed calls from the PCR reads with MiXCR, one row per CDR3 protein. The sample comprises over 200,000 distinct CDR3 sequences, 11% of which are singletons, and 28% rests with the top ten. Sequenced here: PBMCs, sampled before TCRalphabeta/CD19-depleted stem cell transplant. All receptors derive from a child younger than two with acute myeloid leukemia, due to receive a stem cell transplant. The conserved cysteine and the conserved F or W are not part of the CDR3 here.

J | V | CDR3
TRBJ2-2 | TRBV11-2 | ACTPALTGEPF
TRBJ2-5 | TRBV12-3/TRBV12-4 | ASSLTLAGAETQY
TRBJ2-1 | TRBV5-1 | ASSFLPGLAGVYNEQF
TRBJ2-6 | TRBV28 | ASSLLTAGQGAGADVLT
TRBJ2-1 | TRBV20-1 | SAPKAASGNNEQF
TRBJ2-7 | TRBV5-1 | ASSFEREAYEQY
TRBJ1-3 | TRBV20-1 | SARDGEQGNTIY
TRBJ2-2 | TRBV20-1 | SARDTDPGELF
TRBJ1-2 | TRBV4-2 | ASGTGPNYGYT
TRBJ2-7 | TRBV5-1 | ACRDTNGEQY
TRBJ1-4 | TRBV20-1 | SATDRKDEKLF
TRBJ1-5 | TRBV6-5 | ASSSGWYQPQH